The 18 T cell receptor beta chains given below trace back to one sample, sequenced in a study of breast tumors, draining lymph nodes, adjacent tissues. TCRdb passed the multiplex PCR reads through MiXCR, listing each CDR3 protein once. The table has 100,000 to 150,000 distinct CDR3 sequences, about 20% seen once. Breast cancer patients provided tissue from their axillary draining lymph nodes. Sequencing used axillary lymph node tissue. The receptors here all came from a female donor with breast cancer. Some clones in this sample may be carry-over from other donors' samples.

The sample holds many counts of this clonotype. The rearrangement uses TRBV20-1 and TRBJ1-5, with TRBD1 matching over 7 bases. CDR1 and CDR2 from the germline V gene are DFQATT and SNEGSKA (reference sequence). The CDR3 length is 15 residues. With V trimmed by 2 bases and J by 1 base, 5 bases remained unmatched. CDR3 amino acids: CSARHRGQSNQPQHF. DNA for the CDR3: TGCAGTGCTAGACACAGGGGACAGAGCAATCAGCCCCAGCATTTT.

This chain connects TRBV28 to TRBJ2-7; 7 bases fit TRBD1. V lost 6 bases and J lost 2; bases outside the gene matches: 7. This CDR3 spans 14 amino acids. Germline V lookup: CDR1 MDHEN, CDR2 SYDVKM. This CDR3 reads CASSEGASAYEQYF. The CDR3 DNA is TGTGCCAGCAGCGAGGGGGCCTCCGCCTACGAGCAGTACTTC.

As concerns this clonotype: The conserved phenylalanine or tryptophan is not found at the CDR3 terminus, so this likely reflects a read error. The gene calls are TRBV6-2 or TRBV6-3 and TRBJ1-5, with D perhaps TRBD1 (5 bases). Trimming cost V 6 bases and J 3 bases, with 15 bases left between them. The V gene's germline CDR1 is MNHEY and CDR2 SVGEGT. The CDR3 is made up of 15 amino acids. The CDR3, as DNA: TGTGCCAGCAGGCCTTCGGGGGGGAACAATCAGCCCCAGCATCTT. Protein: CASRPSGGNNQPQHL.

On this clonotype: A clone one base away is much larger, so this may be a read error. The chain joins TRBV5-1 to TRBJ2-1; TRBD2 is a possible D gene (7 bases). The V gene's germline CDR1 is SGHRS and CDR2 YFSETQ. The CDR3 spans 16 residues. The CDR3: CTSSLKGGASDNEQFF. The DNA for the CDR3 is TGCACCAGCAGTTTAAAGGGGGGGGCTTCGGACAATGAGCAGTTCTTC.

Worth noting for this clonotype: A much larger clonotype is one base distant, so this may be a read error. The CDR3 DNA follows: TGTGCCAGTAGTGCCCGCACTGCAACTAATGAAAAACTGTTTTTT. The encoded protein is CASSARTATNEKLFF. The rearrangement links TRBV19 to TRBJ1-4; D is ambiguous. CDR1 LNHDA and CDR2 SQIVND come from the germline V gene (reference sequence). This CDR3 region has 15 residues. V lost 5 bases, J lost 0 bases, and 10 bases lay in between.

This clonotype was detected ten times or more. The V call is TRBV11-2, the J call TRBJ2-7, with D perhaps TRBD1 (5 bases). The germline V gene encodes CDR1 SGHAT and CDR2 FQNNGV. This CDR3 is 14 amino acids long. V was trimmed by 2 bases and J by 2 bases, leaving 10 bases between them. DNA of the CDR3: TGTGCCAGCAGCTTAAGACAGAGTCCCTACGAGCAGTACTTC. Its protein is CASSLRQSPYEQYF.

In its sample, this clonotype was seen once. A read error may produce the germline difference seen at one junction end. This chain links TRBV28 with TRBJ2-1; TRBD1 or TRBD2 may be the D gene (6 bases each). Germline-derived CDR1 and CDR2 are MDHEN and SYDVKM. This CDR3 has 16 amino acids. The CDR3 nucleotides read TGTGCCGGCAGTTTATCCTCGGGGGCAGCCCACAATGAGCAGTTCTTC. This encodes CAGSLSSGAAHNEQFF.

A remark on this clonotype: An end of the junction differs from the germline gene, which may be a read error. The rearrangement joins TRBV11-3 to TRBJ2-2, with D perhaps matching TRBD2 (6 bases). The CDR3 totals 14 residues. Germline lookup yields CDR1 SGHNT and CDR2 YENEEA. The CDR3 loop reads CASSSGLNTGELFF. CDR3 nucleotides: TGTGCCAGCAGCTCAGGACTAAACACCGGGGAGCTGTTCTTT.

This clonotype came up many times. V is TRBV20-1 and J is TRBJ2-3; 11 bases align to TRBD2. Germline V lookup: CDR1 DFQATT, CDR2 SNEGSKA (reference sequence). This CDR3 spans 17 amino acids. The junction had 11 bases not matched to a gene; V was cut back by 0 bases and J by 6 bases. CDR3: CSARDWASGGSGDTQYF. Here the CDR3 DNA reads TGCAGTGCTAGAGATTGGGCTAGCGGGGGGTCTGGGGATACGCAGTATTTT.

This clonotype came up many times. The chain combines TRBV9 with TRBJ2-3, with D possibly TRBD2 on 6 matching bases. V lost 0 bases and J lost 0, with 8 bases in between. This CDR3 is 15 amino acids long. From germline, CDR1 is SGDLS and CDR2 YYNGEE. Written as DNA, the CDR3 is TGTGCCAGCAGCGTAGGCGGGGCAAGCACAGATACGCAGTATTTT. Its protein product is CASSVGGASTDTQYF.

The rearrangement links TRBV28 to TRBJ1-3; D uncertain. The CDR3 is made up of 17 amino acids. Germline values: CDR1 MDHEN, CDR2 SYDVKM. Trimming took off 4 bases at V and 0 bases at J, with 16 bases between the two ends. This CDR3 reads CASSSDTLSDSGNTIYF. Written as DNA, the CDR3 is TGTGCCAGCAGTTCTGACACCCTCTCGGACTCTGGAAACACCATATATTTT.

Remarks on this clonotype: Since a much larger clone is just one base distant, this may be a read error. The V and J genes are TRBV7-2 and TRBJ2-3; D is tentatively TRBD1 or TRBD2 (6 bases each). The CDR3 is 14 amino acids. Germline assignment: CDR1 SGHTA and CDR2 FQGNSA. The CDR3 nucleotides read TGTGCCAGCAGCTTAGACCCGGGGGCGAATACGCAGTGTTTT. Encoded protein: CASSLDPGANTQCF. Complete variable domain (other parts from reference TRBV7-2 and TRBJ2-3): GAGVSQSPSNKVTEKGKDVELRCDPISGHTALYWYRQSLGQGLEFLIYFQGNSAPDKSGLPSDRFSAERTGGSVSTLTIQRTQQEDSAVYLCASSLDPGANTQCFGPGTRLTVL.

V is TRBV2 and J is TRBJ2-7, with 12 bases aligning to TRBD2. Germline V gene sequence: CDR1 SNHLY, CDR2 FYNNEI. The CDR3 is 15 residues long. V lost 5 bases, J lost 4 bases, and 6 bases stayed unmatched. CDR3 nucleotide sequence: TGTGCCAGCAGTCTCTCCCTAGCGGGAGGGTACGAGCAGTACTTC. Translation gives CASSLSLAGGYEQYF.

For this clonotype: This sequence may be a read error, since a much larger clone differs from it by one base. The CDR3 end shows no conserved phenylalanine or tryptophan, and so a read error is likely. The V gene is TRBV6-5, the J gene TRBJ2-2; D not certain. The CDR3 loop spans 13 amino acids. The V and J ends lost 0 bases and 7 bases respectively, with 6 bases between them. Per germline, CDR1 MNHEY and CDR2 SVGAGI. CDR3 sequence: CASSYSGYGELFS. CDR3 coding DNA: TGTGCCAGCAGTTACTCAGGATACGGGGAGCTGTTTTCT.

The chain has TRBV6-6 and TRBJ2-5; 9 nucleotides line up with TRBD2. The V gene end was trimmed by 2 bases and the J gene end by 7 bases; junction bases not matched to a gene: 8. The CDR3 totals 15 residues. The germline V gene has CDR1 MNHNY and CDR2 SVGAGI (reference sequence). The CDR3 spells CASSYGAGGPGTQYF. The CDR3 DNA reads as TGTGCCAGCAGTTACGGGGCGGGAGGGCCCGGGACCCAGTACTTC.

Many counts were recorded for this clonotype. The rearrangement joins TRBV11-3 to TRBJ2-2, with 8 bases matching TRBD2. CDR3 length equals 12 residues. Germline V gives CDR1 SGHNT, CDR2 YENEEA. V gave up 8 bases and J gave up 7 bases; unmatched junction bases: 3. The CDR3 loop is CASREGDGELFF. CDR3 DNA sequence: TGTGCCAGCCGGGAGGGCGACGGGGAGCTGTTTTTT.

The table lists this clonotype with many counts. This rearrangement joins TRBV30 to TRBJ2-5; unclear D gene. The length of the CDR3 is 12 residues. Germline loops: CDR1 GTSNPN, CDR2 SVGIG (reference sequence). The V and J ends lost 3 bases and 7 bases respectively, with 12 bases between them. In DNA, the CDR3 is TGTGCCTGGAGACAGATTGAGGCGACCCAGTACTTC. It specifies CAWRQIEATQYF.

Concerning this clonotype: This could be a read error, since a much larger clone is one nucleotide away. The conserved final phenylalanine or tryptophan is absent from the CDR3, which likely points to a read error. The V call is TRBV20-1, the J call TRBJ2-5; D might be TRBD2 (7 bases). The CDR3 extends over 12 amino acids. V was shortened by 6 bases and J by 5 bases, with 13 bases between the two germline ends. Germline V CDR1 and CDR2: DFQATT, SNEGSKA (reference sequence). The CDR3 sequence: CSAGGEVETQYS. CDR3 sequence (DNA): TGCAGTGCAGGGGGGGAGGTTGAGACCCAGTACTCC.